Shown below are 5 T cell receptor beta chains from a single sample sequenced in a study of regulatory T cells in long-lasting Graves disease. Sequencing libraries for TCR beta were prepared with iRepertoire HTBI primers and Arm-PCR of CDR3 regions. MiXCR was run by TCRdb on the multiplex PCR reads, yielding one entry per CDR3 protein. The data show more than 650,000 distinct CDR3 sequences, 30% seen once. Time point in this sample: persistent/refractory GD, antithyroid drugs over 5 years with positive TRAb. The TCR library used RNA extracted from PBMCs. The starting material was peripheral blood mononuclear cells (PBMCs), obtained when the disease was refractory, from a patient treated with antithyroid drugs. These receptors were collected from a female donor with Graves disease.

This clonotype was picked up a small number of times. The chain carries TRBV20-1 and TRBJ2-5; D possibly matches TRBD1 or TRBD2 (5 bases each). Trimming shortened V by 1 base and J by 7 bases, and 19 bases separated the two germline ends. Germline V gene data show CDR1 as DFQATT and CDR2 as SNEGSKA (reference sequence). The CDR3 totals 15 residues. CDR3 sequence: CSARVSGTDGGTQYF. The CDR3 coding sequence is TGCAGTGCTAGAGTATCTGGGACGGACGGCGGGACCCAGTACTTC.

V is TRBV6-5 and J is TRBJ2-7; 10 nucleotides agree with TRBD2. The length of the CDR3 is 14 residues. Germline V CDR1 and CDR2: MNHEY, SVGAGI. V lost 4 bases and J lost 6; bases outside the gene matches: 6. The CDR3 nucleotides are TGTGCCAGCAGTTCCCTAGCGGGAGTTCTCGAGCAGTACTTC. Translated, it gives CASSSLAGVLEQYF.

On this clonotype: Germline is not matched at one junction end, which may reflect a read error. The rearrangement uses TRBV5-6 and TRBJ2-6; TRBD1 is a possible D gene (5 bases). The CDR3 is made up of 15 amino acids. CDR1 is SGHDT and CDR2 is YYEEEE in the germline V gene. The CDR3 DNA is TGTGCCAGCAGCTTTTTTACCTCTGGGGCCAACGTCCTGGCTTTC. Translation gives CASSFFTSGANVLAF.

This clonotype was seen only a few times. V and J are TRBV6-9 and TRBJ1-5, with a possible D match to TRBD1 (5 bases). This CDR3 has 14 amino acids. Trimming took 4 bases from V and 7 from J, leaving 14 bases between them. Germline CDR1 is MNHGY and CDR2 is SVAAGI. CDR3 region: CASSSGFRGQPQHF. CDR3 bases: TGTGCCAGCAGTTCTGGCTTTAGGGGACAGCCCCAGCATTTT.

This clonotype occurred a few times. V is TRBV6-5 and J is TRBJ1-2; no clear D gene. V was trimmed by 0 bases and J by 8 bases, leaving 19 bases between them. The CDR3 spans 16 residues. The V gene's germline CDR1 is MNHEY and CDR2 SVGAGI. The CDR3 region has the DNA TGTGCCAGCAGTTACTCGAGTGTCGGCCGCTCGAGCGGCTACACCTTC. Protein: CASSYSSVGRSSGYTF.